The 29 T cell receptor beta chains below all came from one sample that was sequenced in a study of OX40 agonist ivuxolimab in advanced cancers. The data were produced by immunoSEQ multiplex PCR, yet TCRdb's version contains in-frame clones alone and is incomplete. The sample records 70,000 to 85,000 clones, around nine tenths being singletons. The source was CD4+ or CD8+ T cells sorted from blood, collected in a trial of the OX40 agonist ivuxolimab. All receptors derive from an adult with an advanced solid tumor such as melanoma, head and neck, liver or kidney cancer.

The chain links TRBV5-4 to TRBJ2-1; 7 nucleotides line up with TRBD2. From germline, CDR1 is SGHNT and CDR2 YYREEE (reference sequence). The CDR3 totals 14 residues. V lost 2 bases and J lost 5; bases outside the gene matches: 4. CDR3 coding DNA: TGTGCCAGCAGCTTCGGGAGGATAGACAATGAGCAGTTCTTC. The encoded protein is CASSFGRIDNEQFF.

The V call is TRBV23-1, the J call TRBJ2-1, with D perhaps matching TRBD2 (6 bases). TRBV23-1 is filed as an ORF, its function uncertain. With 0 bases removed from V and 4 bases from J, the gap between germline ends came to 22 bases. The CDR3 extends over 19 amino acids. The DNA for the CDR3 is TGCGCCAGCAGTCAATCTATAAGCGGTATCACTAGCCATTACAATGAGCAGTTCTTC. Protein product: CASSQSISGITSHYNEQFF.

J is TRBJ1-3 and V is TRBV6-5; 8 bases align to TRBD1. The CDR3 has 14 residues. Germline lookup yields CDR1 MNHEY and CDR2 SVGAGI. Germline trimming cut 5 bases from V and 4 bases from J; bases unmatched to any gene: 4. CDR3 loop: CASSAPGGGNTIYF. The DNA of the CDR3 is TGTGCCAGCAGTGCCCCAGGGGGCGGAAACACCATATATTTT.

This sequence joins TRBV7-3 and TRBJ2-1; the D gene could be TRBD1 or TRBD2 (5 bases each). Germline V gene lookup returns CDR1 SGHTA and CDR2 FQGTGA. This CDR3 is 15 amino acids long. Trimming stripped 2 bases from V and 10 bases from J, with 18 bases between. The DNA of the CDR3 is TGTGCCAGCAGCTTAGGAGGCGGAGGACGGGACGAGCAGTTCTTC. Translated, it gives CASSLGGGGRDEQFF.

The V and J genes are TRBV30 and TRBJ1-1, with 7 nucleotides matching TRBD1. CDR1 is GTSNPN, CDR2 SVGIG, per germline (reference sequence). The CDR3 loop spans 19 amino acids. V lost 0 bases and J lost 0; bases outside the gene matches: 16. CDR3 DNA: TGTGCCTGGAGTGTACTCGGGACAGTCCTTATAGGAGTGAACACTGAAGCTTTCTTT. It is translated as CAWSVLGTVLIGVNTEAFF.

This chain links TRBV10-3 with TRBJ1-1; a possible D gene is TRBD1 (6 bases). The CDR3 is made up of 13 amino acids. CDR1 and CDR2 (germline): ENHRY, SYGVKD. The V end lost 6 bases, the J end lost 5 bases, and 13 bases lay between the germline ends. CDR3 loop: CAIRRTARTEAFF. The DNA for the CDR3 is TGTGCCATCAGGCGGACAGCCCGGACTGAAGCTTTCTTT.

This clone occurred once. This rearrangement joins TRBV5-6 to TRBJ2-2; D ambiguous. CDR1 is SGHDT, CDR2 YYEEEE, per germline. Trimming took 4 bases from V and 4 from J, leaving 14 bases between them. This CDR3 spans 15 amino acids. CDR3 protein: CASSRPGLTTGELFF. The CDR3 nucleotides read TGTGCCAGCAGCCGGCCGGGCCTAACCACCGGGGAGCTGTTTTTT.

The CDR3 DNA is TGTGCCAGCAGGGGCGGGGGGTACAATGAGCAGTTCTTC. Amino acids: CASRGGGYNEQFF. V and J are TRBV28 and TRBJ2-1; the match to TRBD2 covers 8 bases. V lost 6 bases and J lost 4; bases outside the gene matches: 2. Per the germline V gene, CDR1 is MDHEN and CDR2 is SYDVKM. This CDR3 is 13 amino acids long.

This rearrangement joins TRBV18 to TRBJ1-4; TRBD1 matches at 7 bases. CDR1 and CDR2 (germline): KGHSH, LQKENI. The CDR3 length is 16 residues. Trimming took 3 bases from V and 2 from J; bases not matched to a gene: 6. The CDR3 reads CASSPRKTGTNEKLFF. The CDR3 DNA sequence: TGTGCCAGCTCACCCAGGAAGACAGGGACTAATGAAAAACTGTTTTTT.

The V gene is TRBV5-1, the J gene TRBJ1-1, with D maybe TRBD1 (6 bases). CDR3 length equals 14 residues. The V end was cut by 4 bases, the J end by 1 base, with 11 bases between. Germline values: CDR1 SGHRS, CDR2 YFSETQ. This CDR3 reads CASSPEGGNTEAFF. CDR3 coding DNA: TGCGCCAGCAGCCCCGAAGGGGGGAACACTGAAGCTTTCTTT.

The J gene is TRBJ1-1, the V gene TRBV18; 12 nucleotides align to TRBD1. The CDR3 runs to 17 residues. V trimming: 2 bases; J trimming: 1 base; junction bases outside the gene matches: 5. Germline CDR1 KGHSH, CDR2 LQKENI. As DNA, the CDR3 is TGTGCCAGCTCACCAAATTGGGGACAGGGGGCGAACACTGAAGCTTTCTTT. As protein: CASSPNWGQGANTEAFF.

This chain joins TRBV7-2 and TRBJ1-5, with D possibly being TRBD1 (6 bases). Germline V CDR1 and CDR2: SGHTA, FQGNSA. The V end lost 1 base, the J end lost 3 bases, and 10 bases lay between the germline ends. The CDR3 is made up of 15 amino acids. The CDR3 spells CASSLDGGANQPQHF. The CDR3 DNA sequence: TGTGCCAGCAGCTTAGACGGGGGGGCCAATCAGCCCCAGCATTTT.

The chain combines TRBV5-1 with TRBJ2-7; 8 bases match TRBD1. V shed 1 base and J 6 bases; nucleotides not matched to a gene: 9. This CDR3 is built from 15 residues. The germline V gene has CDR1 SGHRS and CDR2 YFSETQ. The CDR3 loop reads CASSLFGGRGLEQYF. The DNA for the CDR3 is TGCGCCAGCAGCTTGTTTGGCGGCAGGGGGCTCGAGCAGTACTTC.

This chain links TRBV10-3 with TRBJ2-7, with 10 bases identical to TRBD2. V was pared by 6 bases and J by 6 bases, with 11 bases of the junction left unmatched. This CDR3 region has 15 residues. CDR1 is ENHRY, CDR2 SYGVKD, per germline. Here the CDR3 DNA reads TGTGCCATCAGCGAATCGCCGGGACTAGCGTCCGAGCAGTACTTC. Translation gives CAISESPGLASEQYF.

The V call is TRBV7-5, the J call TRBJ1-5; whether TRBD1, the table's D call, matches the DNA was not checked. TRBV7-5 is classified as a pseudogene. CDR3 size: 16 residues. The CDR3: CARSLGRGTGWQPQHF. CDR3 DNA: TGTGCCAGAAGCTTAGGTCGAGGGACAGGGTGGCAGCCCCAGCATTTT.

The rearrangement joins TRBV4-3 to TRBJ1-2; 7 bases agree with TRBD1. This CDR3 region has 15 residues. The V segment lost 4 bases and the J segment 4 bases; nucleotides outside the gene matches: 9. Germline CDR1 and CDR2: LGHNA and YSLEER. CDR3 loop: CASSRNRGHFYGYTF. CDR3 nucleotide sequence: TGCGCCAGCAGCCGAAACAGGGGCCACTTCTATGGCTACACCTTC.

The chain employs TRBV7-9 and TRBJ2-7; D ambiguous. Trimming cost V 2 bases and J 8 bases, with 13 bases left between them. Germline assignment: CDR1 SEHNR and CDR2 FQNEAQ (reference sequence). The CDR3 totals 13 residues. CDR3 sequence reads: CASSLRLFPQQYF. The CDR3 DNA reads as TGTGCCAGCAGCTTACGGCTTTTTCCACAGCAGTACTTC. Supplemented by reference TRBV7-9 and TRBJ2-7, the full variable domain reads DTGVSQNPRHKITKRGQNVTFRCDPISEHNRLYWYRQTLGQGPEFLTYFQNEAQLEKSRLLSDRFSAERPKGSFSTLEIQRTEQGDSAMYLCASSLRLFPQQYFGPGTRLTVT.

V and J are TRBV7-2 and TRBJ2-3, with 9 bases that match TRBD2. This CDR3 is 15 amino acids long. CDR1 and CDR2 (germline): SGHTA, FQGNSA. V shed 3 bases, J shed 4 bases, and the junction held 5 bases outside the gene matches. CDR3 sequence: CASSFSGSGADTQYF. Here the CDR3 DNA reads TGTGCCAGCAGCTTTAGCGGGAGTGGCGCAGATACGCAGTATTTT.

The chain employs TRBV6-1 and TRBJ1-2, with D uncertain. V lost 6 bases and J lost 2, with 10 bases in between. The CDR3 has 13 residues. Germline CDR1 is MNHNS and CDR2 is SASEGT. CDR3 DNA: TGTGCCAGCAGGGTCGGATCAAACTATGGCTACACCTTC. Translating it yields CASRVGSNYGYTF.

The chain couples TRBV11-3 to TRBJ1-4; D remains unclear. Trimming pared 1 base from V and 8 bases from J, leaving 8 bases between. The CDR3 runs to 13 residues. Germline V CDR1 and CDR2: SGHNT, YENEEA. The CDR3 sequence is CASSLGGHEKLFF. The CDR3 DNA follows: TGTGCCAGCAGCTTAGGAGGGCACGAAAAACTGTTTTTT.

The CDR3 protein is CASRSRTSGSEQYF. The CDR3 DNA reads as TGCGCCAGCAGATCCCGGACTAGCGGGTCCGAGCAGTACTTC. The chain joins TRBV10-2 to TRBJ2-7, with 11 nucleotides matching TRBD2. Germline V lookup: CDR1 WSHSY, CDR2 SAAADI. Trimming removed 6 bases from V and 6 bases from J; junction bases left unmatched: 7. CDR3 length: 14 amino acids.

The rearrangement joins TRBV7-2 to TRBJ1-5; maybe TRBD1 (5 bases). Germline V gene sequence: CDR1 SGHTA, CDR2 FQGNSA. With 5 bases removed from V and 9 bases from J, the gap between germline ends came to 20 bases. The CDR3 length is 15 residues. The CDR3 bases are TGTGCCAGCAGCCCCGACAGCAGTGGGGGTCGGCCCCAGCATTTT. Its protein is CASSPDSSGGRPQHF.

This sequence joins TRBV6-1 and TRBJ1-1, with 8 bases aligning to TRBD1. Germline-derived CDR1 and CDR2 are MNHNS and SASEGT. J lost 4 bases, V lost 0 bases, and 7 bases had no gene match. The CDR3 is 16 residues long. The DNA for the CDR3 is TGTGCCAGCAGTGAAGCGGCCCCAGGGGGCGTCACTGAAGCTTTCTTT. Translating gives CASSEAAPGGVTEAFF.

The chain is built from TRBV4-2 and TRBJ2-1, with TRBD1 matching 8 bases. This CDR3 is 13 amino acids long. Germline V gene lookup returns CDR1 LGHNA and CDR2 YNFKEQ. V was pared by 6 bases and J by 7 bases, with 5 bases of the junction left unmatched. The CDR3 is CASRQGGLNEQFF. The CDR3 DNA reads as TGTGCCAGCAGACAGGGGGGATTAAATGAGCAGTTCTTC.

V usage is TRBV4-1 and J usage is TRBJ2-5, with a weak D call TRBD2 (5 bases). Germline CDR1 and CDR2: MGHRA and YSYEKL. With 6 bases removed from V and 5 bases from J, the gap between germline ends came to 10 bases. The CDR3 loop spans 12 amino acids. CDR3 nucleotide sequence: TGCGCCAGCAGGGGTCGAGGGGAGACCCAGTACTTC. Protein product: CASRGRGETQYF.

The gene calls are TRBV7-6 and TRBJ2-5, with TRBD2 identical over 9 bases. The V gene's germline CDR1 is SGHVS and CDR2 FNYEAQ. V was clipped by 5 bases and J by 5 bases; unmatched bases: 6. This CDR3 has 14 residues. The CDR3 loop is CASSPSAGGETQYF. The CDR3, as DNA: TGTGCCAGCAGCCCCTCAGCGGGGGGTGAGACCCAGTACTTC.

V is TRBV2 and J is TRBJ2-3; TRBD1 matches 9 bases. There are 15 residues in the CDR3. Losses at the gene ends were 6 bases for V and 3 bases for J; bases not matched to a gene: 7. From germline, CDR1 is SNHLY and CDR2 FYNNEI. CDR3 nucleotide sequence: TGTGCCAGCAGCCCGGGACAGGGTCAGACAGATACGCAGTATTTT. Amino acid sequence: CASSPGQGQTDTQYF.

The gene calls are TRBV5-1 and TRBJ1-4; 7 bases are shared with TRBD1. This CDR3 has 15 residues. The germline V gene has CDR1 SGHRS and CDR2 YFSETQ. The trim removed 0 bases at V and 8 bases at J, leaving 7 bases unmatched. CDR3 amino acids: CASSLASGGGEKLFF. In nucleotides, the CDR3 is TGCGCCAGCAGCTTGGCCTCAGGGGGTGGGGAAAAACTGTTTTTT.

The chain has TRBV28 and TRBJ2-1, with TRBD2 as a possible D gene (5 bases). The CDR3 has 13 amino acids. CDR1 and CDR2 from the germline V gene are MDHEN and SYDVKM. V lost 11 bases, J lost 6 bases, and 17 bases lay in between. Here the CDR3 reads CAGGRRSGNEQFF. The CDR3 DNA follows: TGTGCCGGAGGCCGTAGGTCGGGCAATGAGCAGTTCTTC.